Each of the 7 T cell receptor beta chains below was sequenced from the same sample in a study of blood T cell repertoires in COVID-19. Profiling relied on immunoSEQ multiplex PCR, and the TCRdb table lists in-frame clones only, not all of them. The sample has under 150,000 clones; 70% to 90% are singletons. Sample: PBMCs or T cells enriched from blood (not recorded which). These receptors all come from a woman between 50 and 59 years old who had recovered from COVID-19.

CDR3 loop: CASSLSGGSSYNEQFF. The CDR3 DNA follows: TGTGCCAGCAGCCTTAGCGGGGGCAGCTCCTACAATGAGCAGTTCTTC. The chain combines TRBV3-1 (or the pseudogene TRBV3-2) with TRBJ2-1, with 9 nucleotides matching TRBD2. Germline V gives CDR1 LGHDT, CDR2 YNNKEL (reference sequence). J gave up 0 bases and V 4 bases, and 4 bases lay outside the gene matches. CDR3 length: 16 amino acids.

This clone has just one count. The chain combines TRBV11-3 with TRBJ2-1, with D possibly TRBD1 on 6 matching bases. CDR1 is SGHNT and CDR2 is YENEEA in the germline V gene. V was pared by 4 bases and J by 0 bases, with 10 bases between. The CDR3 runs to 15 residues. CDR3: CASSSTGSSYNEQFF. The DNA of the CDR3 is TGTGCCAGCAGCTCAACAGGGAGCTCCTACAATGAGCAGTTCTTC.

The chain is built from TRBV2 and TRBJ2-7, with D maybe TRBD2 (5 bases). V lost 6 bases to trimming and J lost 2 bases, with 17 bases between them. This CDR3 has 15 residues. The germline V gene has CDR1 SNHLY and CDR2 FYNNEI. In nucleotides, the CDR3 is TGTGCCAGCAGGGGAGAGCCCCAAGAGGCCTACGAGCAGTACTTC. This codes for CASRGEPQEAYEQYF.

The rearrangement links TRBV25-1 to TRBJ2-7, with 10 bases aligning to TRBD2. The germline V gene has CDR1 MGHDK and CDR2 SYGVNS. The junction had 4 bases not matched to a gene; V was cut back by 5 bases and J by 3 bases. The CDR3 length is 14 residues. The CDR3 sequence: CASSISGGNYEQYF. CDR3 coding DNA: TGTGCCAGCAGTATTAGCGGGGGGAACTACGAGCAGTACTTC.

The chain joins TRBV7-3 to TRBJ2-5; 9 bases map to TRBD1. Germline V gene data show CDR1 as SGHTA and CDR2 as FQGTGA. Unmatched junction bases numbered 6, after V lost 2 bases and J lost 5 bases. The length of the CDR3 is 15 residues. This CDR3 reads CASSLGGTGRETQYF. The DNA for the CDR3 is TGTGCCAGCAGCTTAGGCGGGACAGGGCGGGAGACCCAGTACTTC.

The chain is built from TRBV7-9 and TRBJ1-6; D perhaps matches TRBD1 (6 bases). The CDR3 loop spans 14 amino acids. V lost 5 bases and J lost 7, with 12 bases in between. Germline values: CDR1 SEHNR, CDR2 FQNEAQ (reference sequence). The CDR3 here is CASSLQGYNSPLHF. The CDR3 DNA is TGTGCCAGCAGCCTCCAGGGGTACAATTCACCCCTCCACTTT. The full variable domain, its missing parts supplied by reference TRBV7-9 and TRBJ1-6, is DTGVSQNPRHKITKRGQNVTFRCDPISEHNRLYWYRQTLGQGPEFLTYFQNEAQLEKSRLLSDRFSAERPKGSFSTLEIQRTEQGDSAMYLCASSLQGYNSPLHFGNGTRLTVT.

The chain couples TRBV7-8 to TRBJ1-3; D is possibly TRBD1 (5 bases). The germline gives CDR1 SGHVS, CDR2 FQNEAQ. V was shortened by 3 bases and J by 1 base, with 10 bases between the two germline ends. The CDR3 length is 15 residues. CDR3 amino acids: CASSLRAGSGNTIYF. CDR3 sequence (DNA): TGTGCCAGCAGCTTGAGAGCAGGGTCTGGAAACACCATATATTTT. Full variable domain (remainder filled in from reference TRBV7-8 and TRBJ1-3): GAGVSQSPRYKVAKRGQDVALRCDPISGHVSLFWYQQALGQGPEFLTYFQNEAQLDKSGLPSDRFFAERPEGSVSTLKIQRTQQEDSAVYLCASSLRAGSGNTIYFGEGSWLTVV.